Sequencing of this T cell receptor beta chain was carried out in a study of cytomegalovirus exposure and HLA in healthy donors. Study-wide context: A preliminary data release comprised tens of millions of unique TCRs obtained from HLA-typed donors. Ancestry clustering placed about four fifths of 300 to 400 genotyped donors in the Caucasian-associated cluster.

As to this clone: Antigen unknown.

Researchers ran the PCR with 60 Vbeta and 13 Jbeta primers. Here immunoSEQ multiplex PCR was the method, and the copy in TCRdb shows in-frame clones only, minus some. The sample shows 95,000 to 100,000 clones, roughly 71% of them seen only once. This CDR3 has 13 amino acids. V trimming: 9 bases; J trimming: 1 base; junction bases outside the gene matches: 6. The germline CDR1 and CDR2 sequences are SGHRS and YFSETQ. The study's findings and limits: Most of the CMV-associated TCR beta chains (in a later analysis) appeared to be HLA-restricted.

The source is a man aged 50-59 years in good health and CMV-seronegative. The sample was PBMCs. The V call is TRBV5-1, the J call TRBJ1-1; 7 bases line up with TRBD1. CDR3: CATRGTENTEAFF. The DNA for the CDR3 is TGCGCCACCAGAGGGACAGAGAACACTGAAGCTTTCTTT.